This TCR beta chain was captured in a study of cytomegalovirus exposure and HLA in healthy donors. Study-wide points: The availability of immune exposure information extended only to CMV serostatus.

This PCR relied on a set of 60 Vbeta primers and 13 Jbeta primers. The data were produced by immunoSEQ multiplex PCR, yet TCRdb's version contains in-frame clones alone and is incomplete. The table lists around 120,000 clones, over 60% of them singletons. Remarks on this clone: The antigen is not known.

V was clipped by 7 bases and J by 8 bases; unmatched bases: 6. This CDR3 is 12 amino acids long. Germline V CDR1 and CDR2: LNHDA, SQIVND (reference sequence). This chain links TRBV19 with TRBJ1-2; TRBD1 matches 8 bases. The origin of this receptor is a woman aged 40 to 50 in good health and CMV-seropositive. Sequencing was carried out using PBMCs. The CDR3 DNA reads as TGTGCCAGTAACCAGGGGGCAAGGGGCTACACCTTC. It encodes CASNQGARGYTF.